These 27 T cell receptor beta chains were all obtained from the same sample, sequenced in a study of shared clonotypes between healthy human individuals. Profiling relied on immunoSEQ multiplex PCR, and the TCRdb table lists in-frame clones only, not all of them. The sample lists about 1.1 million clones; around three quarters were seen once. The sample was memory CD4+ T cells from PBMCs. Subset of the sample: CD45RA-negative fraction. The source is a man aged 18-30 years in good health. Some clones in this sample may be carry-over from other donors' samples.

The chain uses TRBV4-1 and TRBJ1-2, with TRBD1 as a possible D gene (5 bases). This CDR3 has 13 amino acids. CDR1 and CDR2 (germline): MGHRA, YSYEKL. V lost 1 base, J lost 7 bases, and 10 bases lay in between. The CDR3 DNA sequence: TGCGCCAGCAGCCAAGCCGGGGCGGGTGGCTACACCTTC. Translated: CASSQAGAGGYTF.

This rearrangement joins TRBV19 to TRBJ2-4, with D perhaps being TRBD1 or TRBD2 (5 bases each). The germline V gene has CDR1 LNHDA and CDR2 SQIVND (reference sequence). The length of the CDR3 is 15 residues. V lost 3 bases and J lost 8, with 17 bases in between. Here the CDR3 reads CASSIWPGRGDIQYF. The CDR3 DNA follows: TGTGCCAGTAGTATTTGGCCGGGAAGAGGGGACATTCAGTACTTC.

V gene TRBV5-4 combines with J gene TRBJ2-2; TRBD1 is a possible D gene (6 bases). Germline CDR1 SGHNT, CDR2 YYREEE (reference sequence). This CDR3 comprises 15 residues. V lost 4 bases and J 7 bases, leaving 17 bases between the germline ends. The CDR3 region is CASSPRRQGNGELFF. In nucleotides, the CDR3 is TGTGCCAGCAGCCCCCGGCGGCAGGGGAACGGGGAGCTGTTTTTT.

To note about this clone: Distinct nucleotide sequences in the sample also encode this CDR3. The genes are TRBV18 and TRBJ1-5; 7 bases fit TRBD1. Looked up from germline, CDR1 is KGHSH and CDR2 is LQKENI. CDR3 length: 14 residues. V lost 5 bases to trimming and J lost 7 bases; unmatched junction nucleotides: 8. CDR3 bases: TGTGCCAGCTCATCGGGACAGCAGAAACAGCCCCAGCATTTT. This codes for CASSSGQQKQPQHF.

This clone was found a few times. In the same sample, other DNA sequences code for this CDR3. This chain's CDR3 is CASSIGGIREKLFF. CDR3 bases: TGTGCCAGTAGTATCGGGGGGATCCGTGAAAAACTGTTTTTT. The chain links TRBV19 to TRBJ1-4; TRBD1 is a possible D gene (5 bases). Germline-derived CDR1 and CDR2 are LNHDA and SQIVND (reference sequence). V was clipped by 3 bases and J by 7 bases, with 12 bases between them. The CDR3 has 14 residues.

The rearrangement uses TRBV9 and TRBJ2-1; D gene ambiguous. CDR1 and CDR2 from the germline V gene are SGDLS and YYNGEE. The ends were cut back, 0 bases at V and 0 bases at J, with 7 bases in the middle. The CDR3 covers 15 residues. The CDR3 DNA is TGTGCCAGCAGCGTAGGGCGGAACTCCTACAATGAGCAGTTCTTC. Protein product: CASSVGRNSYNEQFF.

Written as DNA, the CDR3 is TGTGCCAGCAGTATCCCGGACTTCACCTACGAGCAGTACTTC. It specifies CASSIPDFTYEQYF. This chain uses TRBV28 with TRBJ2-7, with a possible D match to TRBD2 (5 bases). The CDR3 is 14 residues long. Between the trimmed V and J ends, which lost 5 bases and 2 bases, there was a span of 13 bases. Germline V gene sequence: CDR1 MDHEN, CDR2 SYDVKM.

This CDR3 reads CASSSSLGLETQYF. The CDR3 coding sequence is TGTGCCAGCAGTTCTTCCCTCGGGCTAGAGACCCAGTACTTC. The chain is built from TRBV6-6 and TRBJ2-5; no definite D call. The germline V gene has CDR1 MNHNY and CDR2 SVGAGI (reference sequence). This CDR3 contains 14 residues. The V and J ends lost 4 bases and 4 bases respectively, with 13 bases between them.

V and J are TRBV29-1 and TRBJ2-3; 9 nucleotides match TRBD2. Losses at the gene ends were 6 bases for V and 0 bases for J; bases not matched to a gene: 10. The length of the CDR3 is 16 residues. Germline loops: CDR1 SQVTM, CDR2 ANQGSEA. Written as DNA, the CDR3 is TGCAGCGTCGCCCGGCTAGCGGGAACTAGCACAGATACGCAGTATTTT. Translation: CSVARLAGTSTDTQYF.

About this clone: Other DNA sequences in this sample translate to the same CDR3. This chain links TRBV30 with TRBJ2-5; D is ambiguous. The J call may be faulty, since TRBJ2-7 better matches the DNA end. This CDR3 comprises 14 residues. The germline CDR1 and CDR2 sequences are GTSNPN and SVGIG (reference sequence). CDR3 amino acids: CAWSKEPSSYEQYF. The CDR3 nucleotides read TGTGCCTGGAGTAAAGAACCAAGCTCCTACGAGCAGTACTTC.

In its sample, this clone was seen many times. The chain joins TRBV28 to TRBJ1-1; D is ambiguous. Germline CDR1 and CDR2: MDHEN and SYDVKM. V dropped 3 bases and J dropped 5 bases, with 13 bases sitting between them. This CDR3 has 14 residues. CDR3 sequence reads: CASSFYSLGTEAFF. Here the CDR3 DNA reads TGTGCCAGCAGTTTTTATTCCCTGGGGACTGAAGCTTTCTTT.

V is TRBV11-1 and J is TRBJ2-1; the D is unclear. Germline V gene data show CDR1 as SGHAT and CDR2 as FQDESV (reference sequence). This CDR3 contains 14 residues. Trimming removed 0 bases at V and 4 bases at J, with 7 bases between. The CDR3 DNA is TGTGCCAGCAGCTTAGCGGGTCTGTACAATGAGCAGTTCTTC. It encodes CASSLAGLYNEQFF.

The V gene is TRBV23-1, the J gene TRBJ1-1; 11 nucleotides agree with TRBD1. TRBV23-1 is an open reading frame, and its role is uncertain. The trim removed 0 bases at V and 4 bases at J, leaving 10 bases unmatched. The CDR3 consists of 18 residues. The CDR3 sequence: CASSQSGRTGGWITEAFF. Written as DNA, the CDR3 is TGCGCCAGCAGTCAATCAGGGCGGACAGGGGGCTGGATCACTGAAGCTTTCTTT.

The J gene is TRBJ2-7, the V gene TRBV6-4; D is uncertain. The CDR3 has 11 residues. Germline CDR1 MRHNA, CDR2 SNTAGT. Trimming took 6 bases from V and 5 from J, leaving 8 bases between them. DNA for the CDR3: TGTGCCAGCAGCATGTGCCACGAGCAGTACTTC. Amino acid sequence: CASSMCHEQYF.

J is TRBJ2-5 and V is TRBV11-2; 11 bases are shared with TRBD2. The V gene's germline CDR1 is SGHAT and CDR2 FQNNGV. V was clipped by 0 bases and J by 6 bases; unmatched bases: 6. The CDR3 has 16 amino acids. CDR3 nucleotides: TGTGCCAGCAGCTTAGATGGGGTAGCGGGAGGGAAGACCCAGTACTTC. Its translation: CASSLDGVAGGKTQYF.

This chain links TRBV9 with TRBJ2-7, with 9 bases identical to TRBD1. Per germline, CDR1 SGDLS and CDR2 YYNGEE. The CDR3 runs to 14 residues. With V trimmed by 5 bases and J by 4 bases, 7 bases remained unmatched. DNA of the CDR3: TGTGCCAGCAGTTTGGGGACAGGGCCATACGAGCAGTACTTC. The encoded protein is CASSLGTGPYEQYF.

The V gene is TRBV2, the J gene TRBJ2-1; maybe TRBD1 (6 bases). There are 15 residues in the CDR3. The V end lost 3 bases, the J end lost 2 bases, and 11 bases lay between the germline ends. Germline V lookup: CDR1 SNHLY, CDR2 FYNNEI. CDR3 sequence reads: CASSDHGTTYNEQFF. The CDR3, as DNA: TGTGCCAGCAGTGACCACGGGACAACCTACAATGAGCAGTTCTTC.

Points on this clone: The sample has other DNA sequences that encode this CDR3 too. The J gene is TRBJ2-2, the V gene TRBV19; D not resolved. Per the germline V gene, CDR1 is LNHDA and CDR2 is SQIVND (reference sequence). V lost 0 bases to trimming and J lost 5 bases, with 10 bases between them. The CDR3 is made up of 15 amino acids. The CDR3 DNA follows: TGTGCCAGTAGTATAGAGGGCAGATCGACCGGGGAGCTGTTTTTT. This sequence encodes CASSIEGRSTGELFF.

The rearrangement joins TRBV28 to TRBJ2-1; 10 nucleotides agree with TRBD2. V lost 5 bases and J lost 2; bases outside the gene matches: 3. CDR1 and CDR2 from the germline V gene are MDHEN and SYDVKM. CDR3 length: 15 amino acids. CDR3 sequence (DNA): TGTGCCAGCAGTCGTGGACTAGCGGCCTACAATGAGCAGTTCTTC. Residues: CASSRGLAAYNEQFF. Together with reference TRBV28 and TRBJ2-1, the CDR3 gives the full variable domain: DVKVTQSSRYLVKRTGEKVFLECVQDMDHENMFWYRQDPGLGLRLIYFSYDVKMKEKGDIPEGYSVSREKKERFSLILESASTNQTSMYLCASSRGLAAYNEQFFGPGTRLTVL.

The chain joins TRBV12-5 to TRBJ2-5; the match to TRBD1 covers 9 bases. V shed 5 bases and J 2 bases; nucleotides not matched to a gene: 3. CDR3 length: 14 residues. Germline CDR1 and CDR2: LGHNT and FRNRAP. CDR3 sequence: CASGHDRGQETQYF. The DNA for the CDR3 is TGTGCTAGTGGTCATGACAGGGGGCAAGAGACCCAGTACTTC.

V usage is TRBV5-1 and J usage is TRBJ2-7, with D possibly matching TRBD2 (5 bases). Trimming left V 4 bases short and J 2 bases short, with 13 bases between. From germline, CDR1 is SGHRS and CDR2 YFSETQ. The CDR3 length is 14 residues. CDR3 nucleotides: TGCGCCAGCAGCCCTTCGCCTAGCACCTACGAGCAGTACTTC. Its translation is CASSPSPSTYEQYF.

The rearrangement joins TRBV7-2 to TRBJ1-2; TRBD1 matches at 11 bases. J was trimmed by 6 bases and V by 5 bases; bases with no gene match: 8. This CDR3 comprises 15 residues. Per the germline V gene, CDR1 is SGHTA and CDR2 is FQGNSA. The CDR3 DNA reads TGTGCCAGCAGCCCTAGGAGGACAGGGGGCGATGGCTACACCTTC. Translating gives CASSPRRTGGDGYTF.

This clone showed up many times. Other nucleotide sequences from this sample produce the same CDR3. The chain carries TRBV30 and TRBJ1-5; 10 positions agree with TRBD1. The CDR3 covers 16 residues. V lost 2 bases to trimming and J lost 4 bases; unmatched junction nucleotides: 8. CDR1 is GTSNPN and CDR2 is SVGIG in the germline V gene (reference sequence). The DNA of the CDR3 is TGTGCCTGGAGTCAGAAGGGACAGGGGTCGAATCAGCCCCAGCATTTT. Residues: CAWSQKGQGSNQPQHF.

The chain combines TRBV7-2 with TRBJ2-5, with D unclear. CDR1 SGHTA and CDR2 FQGNSA come from the germline V gene. The V end was cut by 4 bases, the J end by 1 base, with 19 bases between. CDR3 size: 17 residues. The CDR3 loop is CASSSRRRGPPQETQYF. DNA of the CDR3: TGTGCCAGCAGCTCCCGGCGGCGAGGACCCCCCCAAGAGACCCAGTACTTC.

The chain has TRBV14 and TRBJ2-7; 13 nucleotides match TRBD2. Germline CDR1 is SGHDN and CDR2 is FVKESK. Trimming removed 4 bases from V and 12 bases from J; junction bases left unmatched: 6. This CDR3 spans 13 amino acids. The CDR3 DNA reads TGTGCCAGCAGCCTAGGACTAGCGGGAGTGAGGTACTTC. Its translation: CASSLGLAGVRYF.

This clone appeared many times. The sample carries other DNA sequences with the same CDR3. The rearrangement uses TRBV5-1 and TRBJ2-2, with D perhaps being TRBD1 or TRBD2 (5 bases each). CDR1 SGHRS and CDR2 YFSETQ come from the germline V gene. The CDR3 has 15 amino acids. The ends were cut back, 0 bases at V and 2 bases at J, with 8 bases in the middle. As DNA, the CDR3 is TGCGCCAGCAGCTTGGAGGGACCAAACACCGGGGAGCTGTTTTTT. Amino acid sequence: CASSLEGPNTGELFF.

The chain carries TRBV28 and TRBJ2-7; D gene ambiguous. The V and J ends lost 3 bases and 3 bases respectively, with 21 bases between them. The CDR3 spans 17 residues. The germline V gene has CDR1 MDHEN and CDR2 SYDVKM. The CDR3 loop is CASSFRPRANVYYEQYF. CDR3 in DNA: TGTGCCAGCAGTTTCCGGCCTCGGGCCAACGTTTACTACGAGCAGTACTTC.